This paragraph covers one T cell receptor (beta chain) sequence. The CDR3 is 15 residues long. The V and J ends lost 2 bases and 5 bases, in that order; junction bases with no gene match: 5. Germline V gives CDR1 SGHTA, CDR2 FQGNSA. The sample originates from a study of blood T cell repertoires in COVID-19. Authors' processing steps: Estimates of nucleated cell counts were drawn from the amplification of reference gene primers. Libraries were prepared by immunoSEQ multiplex PCR; TCRdb keeps only in-frame clonotypes and omits some of them. For V, J and clone size, that table is used; D and trimming come from the DNA. The data show roughly 130,000 clones, approximately 83% seen once.

This rearrangement joins TRBV7-2 to TRBJ2-5, with 10 bases fitting TRBD2. The sequencing input was peripheral blood. The receptor's source is a woman between 65 and 79 years old with acute or convalescent COVID-19. The CDR3 DNA is TGTGCCAGCAGCTTACTAGCGGGGGCCTATGAGACCCAGTACTTC. Translation gives CASSLLAGAYETQYF.